The 23 T cell receptor beta chains below all came from one sample that was sequenced in a study of cytomegalovirus exposure and HLA in healthy donors. PCR primers comprised 60 Vbeta and 13 Jbeta primers. The assay was immunoSEQ multiplex PCR, and TCRdb's table has in-frame clones only and misses some. The sample records about 300,000 clones, about nine tenths being singletons. Sequenced input: PBMCs. These receptor sequences come from a man in his forties in good health and CMV-seropositive.

The V call is TRBV27, the J call TRBJ2-2, with D possibly being TRBD2 (5 bases). Germline assignment: CDR1 MNHEY and CDR2 SMNVEV (reference sequence). The CDR3 contains 14 residues. The germline V and J ends were trimmed by 4 bases and 5 bases, with 11 bases remaining between them. For the CDR3, the DNA is TGTGCCAGCAGTTACGGGATGCGAACCGGGGAGCTGTTTTTT. Its translation is CASSYGMRTGELFF.

The chain links TRBV5-6 to TRBJ1-2, with TRBD1 as a possible D gene (6 bases). Trimming took off 2 bases at V and 4 bases at J, with 15 bases between the two ends. The germline gives CDR1 SGHDT, CDR2 YYEEEE. This CDR3 is 15 amino acids long. The CDR3 loop reads CASSFSPPQGYGYTF. CDR3 DNA sequence: TGTGCCAGCAGCTTTTCACCCCCACAGGGCTATGGCTACACCTTC.

The V gene is TRBV5-1, the J gene TRBJ2-7; 12 nucleotides align to TRBD1. This CDR3 spans 16 amino acids. In germline, CDR1 is SGHRS, CDR2 YFSETQ. The J segment lost 5 bases and the V segment lost 0 bases, leaving 6 bases of the junction unmatched. The CDR3 sequence: CASSLGDRGRVHEQYF. CDR3 DNA: TGCGCCAGCAGCTTGGGGGACAGGGGGCGCGTCCACGAGCAGTACTTC. Looking up the rest from reference TRBV5-1 and TRBJ2-7 gives the full variable domain: KAGVTQTPRYLIKTRGQQVTLSCSPISGHRSVSWYQQTPGQGLQFLFEYFSETQRNKGNFPGRFSGRQFSNSRSEMNVSTLELGDSALYLCASSLGDRGRVHEQYFGPGTRLTVT.

The genes are TRBV18 and TRBJ2-3; D ambiguous. This CDR3 is 15 amino acids long. Germline V CDR1 and CDR2: KGHSH, LQKENI. V lost 5 bases and J 1 base, leaving 13 bases between the germline ends. The CDR3 protein is CASSVPITGTDTQYF. DNA for the CDR3: TGTGCCAGCTCAGTTCCCATCACAGGCACAGATACGCAGTATTTT.

This chain uses TRBV28 with TRBJ2-5; TRBD2 matches 9 bases. V trimming: 5 bases; J trimming: 7 bases; junction bases outside the gene matches: 14. Germline V gives CDR1 MDHEN, CDR2 SYDVKM. The CDR3 is 16 residues long. This chain's CDR3 is CASSPGGLALPGTQYF. CDR3 coding DNA: TGTGCCAGCAGTCCCGGTGGACTAGCGCTTCCCGGGACCCAGTACTTC.

The chain couples TRBV28 to TRBJ1-1, with a tentative D call TRBD1 (5 bases). Germline CDR1 is MDHEN and CDR2 is SYDVKM. V was clipped by 3 bases and J by 2 bases, with 10 bases between them. The CDR3 is 14 residues long. In nucleotides, the CDR3 is TGTGCCAGCAGTTTGGGGCAGGCTAACACTGAAGCTTTCTTT. It yields the protein CASSLGQANTEAFF.

This sequence joins TRBV4-2 and TRBJ2-7; 11 bases line up with TRBD2. Germline V gene data show CDR1 as LGHNA and CDR2 as YNFKEQ. After removal of 1 base from V and 4 bases from J, the junction contained 12 bases not matched to a gene. The CDR3 contains 18 residues. The CDR3, as DNA: TGTGCCAGCAGCCAAGTTTCCCATCAGACTAGCGGGAAGTACGAGCAGTACTTC. Translation gives CASSQVSHQTSGKYEQYF.

There are a few counts of this clone. The rearrangement uses TRBV7-9 and TRBJ1-1; D is undetermined. Germline CDR1 is SEHNR and CDR2 is FQNEAQ (reference sequence). V lost 3 bases to trimming and J lost 4 bases, with 6 bases between them. The CDR3 is 12 amino acids. The chain's CDR3 is CASSFGSTEAFF. The DNA of the CDR3 is TGTGCCAGCAGCTTCGGGAGCACTGAAGCTTTCTTT.

The V gene is TRBV27, the J gene TRBJ2-1; the match to TRBD1 covers 9 bases. Germline lookup yields CDR1 MNHEY and CDR2 SMNVEV (reference sequence). The CDR3 is 18 amino acids. V shed 4 bases, J shed 7 bases, and the junction held 17 bases outside the gene matches. This CDR3 is CASSSTRGTGSPHNEQFF. The CDR3 bases are TGTGCCAGCAGTTCGACCCGCGGGACAGGGAGTCCCCATAATGAGCAGTTCTTC.

V and J are TRBV5-6 and TRBJ2-3; unclear D gene. CDR1 and CDR2 from the germline V gene are SGHDT and YYEEEE. Trimming shortened V by 0 bases and J by 6 bases, and 5 bases separated the two germline ends. The CDR3 covers 12 residues. The CDR3 nucleotides read TGTGCCAGCAGCTTGGGGCGGGATACGCAGTATTTT. It codes for CASSLGRDTQYF.

This chain connects TRBV7-2 to TRBJ1-1, with 11 bases matching TRBD1. The V gene end was trimmed by 8 bases and the J gene end by 4 bases; junction bases not matched to a gene: 6. The germline gives CDR1 SGHTA, CDR2 FQGNSA. There are 14 residues in the CDR3. CDR3 bases: TGTGCCAGCGGCTGGACAGGGGGCATCACTGAAGCTTTCTTT. It translates to CASGWTGGITEAFF. The full variable domain, with the rest looked up from reference TRBV7-2 and TRBJ1-1, is GAGVSQSPSNKVTEKGKDVELRCDPISGHTALYWYRQSLGQGLEFLIYFQGNSAPDKSGLPSDRFSAERTGGSVSTLTIQRTQQEDSAVYLCASGWTGGITEAFFGQGTRLTVV.

The chain recombines TRBV6-5 with TRBJ2-7; weak D call: TRBD2 (6 bases). The V end lost 0 bases, the J end lost 5 bases, and 11 bases lay between the germline ends. CDR1 is MNHEY, CDR2 SVGAGI, per germline. The CDR3 extends over 14 amino acids. CDR3 residues: CASSYSRGAHEQYF. The CDR3 region has the DNA TGTGCCAGCAGTTACTCGCGCGGGGCCCACGAGCAGTACTTC.

The chain uses TRBV6-5 and TRBJ2-7; TRBD1 is a possible D gene (6 bases). The CDR3 runs to 14 residues. From germline, CDR1 is MNHEY and CDR2 SVGAGI. Trimming stripped 6 bases from V and 2 bases from J, with 14 bases between. CDR3 protein: CASRNRATTYEQYF. For the CDR3, the DNA is TGTGCCAGCAGAAACAGGGCCACCACCTACGAGCAGTACTTC.

This clone was counted a single time. The chain has TRBV18 and TRBJ2-7, with 7 bases matching TRBD1. Trimming cost V 5 bases and J 2 bases; bases outside gene matches: 9. The CDR3 runs to 15 residues. Per germline, CDR1 KGHSH and CDR2 LQKENI. DNA of the CDR3: TGTGCCAGCTCAGCTGGACAGGTCAAAACCTACGAGCAGTACTTC. This sequence encodes CASSAGQVKTYEQYF.

V gene TRBV27 combines with J gene TRBJ1-2; a possible D gene is TRBD1 (6 bases). V was trimmed by 2 bases and J by 6 bases, leaving 25 bases between them. The germline V gene has CDR1 MNHEY and CDR2 SMNVEV (reference sequence). The CDR3 runs to 18 residues. The CDR3: CASSLKGNREGRNNGYTF. DNA for the CDR3: TGTGCCAGCAGTTTAAAAGGGAACAGGGAGGGGAGGAACAATGGCTACACCTTC.

This clone was seen a few times. This chain joins TRBV27 and TRBJ1-1; 7 bases are shared with TRBD1. From germline, CDR1 is MNHEY and CDR2 SMNVEV (reference sequence). The CDR3 contains 14 residues. V dropped 3 bases and J dropped 1; count of bases not matched to a gene: 2. CDR3 nucleotides: TGTGCCAGCAGTTTCAACAGGGGGAACACTGAAGCTTTCTTT. Translated, it gives CASSFNRGNTEAFF.

The V call is TRBV2, the J call TRBJ2-2; 7 nucleotides agree with TRBD2. V trimming: 0 bases; J trimming: 0 bases; junction bases outside the gene matches: 4. Germline CDR1 and CDR2: SNHLY and FYNNEI. The length of the CDR3 is 17 residues. DNA for the CDR3: TGTGCCAGCAGTGAAGCGCGGGGGAGGCCGAACACCGGGGAGCTGTTTTTT. Translation gives CASSEARGRPNTGELFF.

The gene calls are TRBV5-5 and TRBJ1-5; a possible D gene is TRBD1 (6 bases). CDR3 size: 14 residues. Trimming cost V 5 bases and J 6 bases, with 15 bases left between them. Germline V gives CDR1 SGHKS, CDR2 YYEKEE (reference sequence). CDR3: CASRVGYRVQPQHF. The CDR3 bases are TGTGCCAGCAGAGTCGGTTACAGGGTTCAGCCCCAGCATTTT.

This rearrangement joins TRBV9 to TRBJ2-7; a possible D gene is TRBD1 (6 bases). This CDR3 contains 14 residues. Deletions cut 4 bases from V and 5 bases from J, with 16 bases between. CDR1 SGDLS and CDR2 YYNGEE come from the germline V gene. The CDR3 spells CASSQGPEGDEQYF. The CDR3 nucleotides are TGTGCCAGCAGCCAGGGGCCAGAAGGCGACGAGCAGTACTTC.

This chain links TRBV15 with TRBJ2-7; 7 positions agree with TRBD1. This CDR3 is built from 15 residues. Trimming removed 3 bases from V and 5 bases from J; junction bases left unmatched: 10. Per the germline V gene, CDR1 is LNHNV and CDR2 is YYDKDF (reference sequence). Here the CDR3 DNA reads TGTGCCACCAGCAGGATGAACCGCGACAGGGACGAGCAGTACTTC. It is translated as CATSRMNRDRDEQYF.

The rearrangement uses TRBV7-9 and TRBJ2-1; 8 positions match TRBD1. Germline V CDR1 and CDR2: SEHNR, FQNEAQ (reference sequence). With 4 bases clipped from V and 9 bases from J, the junction kept 11 bases outside the gene matches. There are 15 residues in the CDR3. CDR3 in amino acids: CASSSDRGRLLEQFF. The CDR3 DNA reads TGTGCCAGCAGCTCCGACAGGGGCCGACTGCTTGAGCAGTTCTTC.

The chain carries TRBV7-3 and TRBJ2-1; TRBD2 is a possible D gene (6 bases). Germline CDR1 reads SGHTA; CDR2 reads FQGTGA. CDR3 size: 13 residues. With 5 bases removed from V and 6 bases from J, the gap between germline ends came to 11 bases. CDR3 region: CASSAGLLNEQFF. The DNA of the CDR3 is TGTGCCAGCAGCGCGGGACTGCTCAATGAGCAGTTCTTC.

In its sample, this clone was seen a few times. V gene TRBV19 combines with J gene TRBJ2-3; TRBD1 might be the D (6 bases). V was clipped by 4 bases and J by 5 bases, with 10 bases between them. Germline V gene data show CDR1 as LNHDA and CDR2 as SQIVND (reference sequence). The CDR3 runs to 13 residues. CDR3 coding DNA: TGTGCCAGTAGTACACTACAGGGAGATACGCAGTATTTT. This translates into CASSTLQGDTQYF.